This T cell receptor beta chain is from a study of T cell responses to AZD1222 COVID-19 vaccine. Whole-study results and caveats: Recipients of two AZD1222 doses showed rising Spike-specific TCR breadth and depth. Baseline serology detected seropositivity in only a handful of AZD1222 recipients.

The table came from immunoSEQ multiplex PCR; TCRdb's copy has only in-frame clones and leaves some out. The table lists fewer than 100,000 clones, roughly nine tenths of them singletons. Second-dose groups at about 4 or about 12 weeks were pooled. About this clone itself: Its target is not known.

The sample was peripheral blood, taken 28 days after the second AZD1222 dose. The TCR sequence derives from an adult who received the AZD1222 COVID-19 vaccine.

The CDR3 DNA follows: TGTGCCAGCAGCCCCCCCGTAGGGTCCTACAATGAGCAGTTCTTC. Translated: CASSPPVGSYNEQFF. The chain employs TRBV7-2 and TRBJ2-1; D remains unclear. The CDR3 totals 15 residues. The germline gives CDR1 SGHTA, CDR2 FQGNSA. Trimming stripped 5 bases from V and 1 base from J, with 12 bases between.